This T cell receptor (beta chain) comes out of a study of T cell responses to AZD1222 COVID-19 vaccine (dated by TCRdb to the early 2020s). Broadly, across the study: A total of about 250 trial participants underwent TCR sequencing, of whom 207 had received two doses of AZD1222 and about 26 had received two doses of the MenACWY control vaccine. Trial participants were enrolled into age subgroups of 18-55, 56-69 and 70-plus years, which contained around 150, 29 and 61 TCR-sequenced participants, respectively.

Remarks on this clone: Its target antigen remains unknown. No quality values exist for individual bases; no much larger clone is one base distant.

For CDR1 and CDR2, the germline V gene (reference sequence) lists LGHDT and YNNKEL. V drops 2 bases and J drops 6 bases, leaving 13 bases in between. Reading from cysteine to phenylalanine, the CDR3 counts 14 amino acids. CDR3 DNA only is kept here, 42 bases in frame from base 1. The CDR3 regions of human TCRbeta chains were subjected to immunosequencing. The paper's data handling went like this. Repertoire TCRs were checked for matches against a reference library of SARS-CoV-2-specific TCRs that had been generated using the MIRA antigen-specificity platform. Breadth was defined as the fraction of unique TCRs that were SARS-CoV-2-associated, and depth was defined as the fraction of total T cells that were SARS-CoV-2-associated. Each spike-specific TCR was assigned to its reactive spike region and to a CD4 or CD8 class using the MIRA data. Log10-transformed breadth and depth values were compared by one-way ANOVA with Sidak's multiple comparisons tests. TCRdb carries this immuneACCESS record with in-frame sequences only. Its versions omit some clonotypes, under half of them owing to an unresolved V gene in the studies checked, with the rest unexplained. The DNA was the basis for D and trimming; V, J and clone size are from that table. The sample table lists about 86,000 clones, approximately 89% of them with a count of one. The ten largest make up approximately 5% of the sample.

Study-wide conclusions, independent of this receptor: In the small 56-69-year group, the increase in depth fell short of significance, most likely because of low power. After two AZD1222 doses, both the breadth and the depth of spike-specific TCRs were significantly higher than at day 0 and than in MenACWY recipients. Because no day 14 peak-response samples were available, the repertoires could be characterized only after the peak T cell response. Epitopes outside the regions mutated in the B.1.351 and B.1.1.7 variants were reportedly recognized by nearly half of the unique spike-specific TCRs. Conclusions about previously exposed vaccinees are limited because only a handful of AZD1222 recipients were SARS-CoV-2 seropositive at baseline. The whole spike protein was spanned by vaccine-associated CD4 TCRs, and dominant responses were seen in regions 160-218 and 743-854. Participants were mostly white British and included more females than males, and it was suggested by the authors that clonal diversity may have been underestimated.

The label giving this sample's time point can be read as: about 28 days (+/-7) after the second vaccine dose. Because spike-specific TCR depth and breadth did not differ between the two schedules, AZD1222 recipients who got a second dose at roughly 4 weeks were pooled with those who got a second dose at roughly 12 weeks. Vaccinee samples were obtained from the UK trials COV001 and COV002, which included a single-blind randomized controlled phase 2/3 trial of AZD1222 (ChAdOx1 nCoV-19) in healthy adults. For TCRbeta chain sequencing, PBMC samples were collected from trial participants at day 0 and at day 28 after the second dose.

This specimen was peripheral blood, taken 28 days after the second AZD1222 dose. The clonotype comes from an adult who received the AZD1222 COVID-19 vaccine. The chain is made from TRBV3-1 (or the pseudogene TRBV3-2) and TRBJ1-1; a weak D assignment points to TRBD1 (5 bases agree). CDR3 sequence: CASSQPQGRAEAFF. The sequence in DNA is TGTGCCAGCAGCCAACCCCAGGGTCGTGCTGAAGCTTTCTTT.